This T cell receptor (beta chain) was sequenced in a study of T cells in Graves' hyperthyroidism and ophthalmopathy. In the study overall: Once the initial diagnosis was made, peripheral blood was obtained before any treatment.

Amplification of TCR beta CDR3 regions used RNA as the template. First-round RT-PCR of the TCR CDR3 relied on the HTBI primer set. TCRdb re-called the multiplex PCR reads with MiXCR, one entry per CDR3 protein. The sample holds under 400,000 distinct CDR3 sequences; around 16% are singletons and the top ten take 25% to 35%. Clinical symptoms, serum thyroxine and TRAb, thyroid ultrasound and orbital computed tomography were used for the diagnoses. This CDR3 contains 15 residues. V was trimmed by 5 bases and J by 8 bases, leaving 16 bases between them. CDR1 and CDR2 from the germline V gene are MDHEN and SYDVKM.

The chain uses TRBV28 and TRBJ1-6; a weak D match, TRBD1 (5 bases). The sample comprised blood. The source of this sequence is a woman between 18 and 30 years old with Graves' hyperthyroidism that later progressed to Graves' ophthalmopathy. CDR3 in amino acids: CASSPGPLDHSPLHF. The DNA of the CDR3 is TGTGCCAGCAGTCCGGGACCCCTAGACCATTCACCCCTCCACTTT.